These 18 T cell receptor beta chains originate from one sample sequenced in a study of post-analysis software for immune sequencing data (dated by TCRdb to the mid-2010s). Summary of the overall study and its limitations: Roughly 5 TRBV segments, including TRBV5-6, TRBV5-1 and TRBV20-1, were significantly more frequent in patients than controls.

Library preparation used PCR. Sequencing relied on an Illumina HiSeq 2500. To reduce PCR and sequencing biases, unique molecular identifiers were built into the TCR beta cDNA libraries. In TCRdb, the public reads were trimmed at Q25 with fastp and aligned with MiXCR, with productive beta chains retained. Rows with one shared CDR3 protein collapse into an entry with the most common genes and DNA. The sample profile shows 750,000 to 900,000 distinct CDR3 sequences; just over 45% of them were found once. The top ten clones comprise 4.9% of the sample. These receptors have no known antigen. Sequencing used blood. The receptors originated from a girl under 18 with multiple sclerosis.

The rearrangement links TRBV9 to TRBJ2-3; 15 bases map to TRBD2. CDR1 SGDLS and CDR2 YYNGEE come from the germline V gene. The CDR3 consists of 17 residues. Trimming took 3 bases from V and 4 from J; bases not matched to a gene: 6. The CDR3 DNA sequence: TGTGCCAGCAGCGCGTCGGGACTAGCGGGAGGCCCAGATACGCAGTATTTT. Its translation is CASSASGLAGGPDTQYF.

V is TRBV7-9 and J is TRBJ2-7, with no clear D. V lost 0 bases, J lost 0 bases, and 9 bases lay in between. The germline gives CDR1 SEHNR, CDR2 FQNEAQ (reference sequence). The CDR3 spans 15 residues. Here the CDR3 reads CASSLAARSSYEQYF. CDR3 nucleotides: TGTGCCAGCAGCTTAGCGGCACGGAGCTCCTACGAGCAGTACTTC.

This clonotype was observed a few times. The chain couples TRBV28 to TRBJ1-4; D might be TRBD1 (6 bases). This CDR3 is 17 amino acids long. From germline, CDR1 is MDHEN and CDR2 SYDVKM. Trimming cost V 3 bases and J 0 bases, with 14 bases left between them. The CDR3 region has the DNA TGTGCCAGCAGTTTTGGGGGGCTCAGAGCAACTAATGAAAAACTGTTTTTT. It codes for CASSFGGLRATNEKLFF.

The chain combines TRBV6-5 with TRBJ2-5; either TRBD1 or TRBD2 may fit D (7 bases each). Per germline, CDR1 MNHEY and CDR2 SVGAGI. Trimming removed 1 base from V and 5 bases from J, with 14 bases in between. CDR3 length: 15 amino acids. CDR3 region: CASSYWGRGGETQYF. Written as DNA, the CDR3 is TGTGCCAGCAGTTACTGGGGCAGGGGGGGGGAGACCCAGTACTTC.

As for this clonotype: A junction end diverges from the germline sequence, so it may reflect a read error. The chain has TRBV7-2 and TRBJ2-1; D is unclear. Germline V gene data show CDR1 as SGHTA and CDR2 as FQGNSA. There are 12 residues in the CDR3. CDR3 amino acids: CAGSFSYNEQFF. The CDR3 nucleotides are TGTGCCGGCAGCTTCTCCTACAATGAGCAGTTCTTC. Complete variable domain (other parts from reference TRBV7-2 and TRBJ2-1): GAGVSQSPSNKVTEKGKDVELRCDPISGHTALYWYRQSLGQGLEFLIYFQGNSAPDKSGLPSDRFSAERTGGSVSTLTIQRTQQEDSAVYLCAGSFSYNEQFFGPGTRLTVL.

On this clonotype: This may come from a read error, since a much larger clone is one base off. In DNA form, the CDR3 reads TGCGCCAGCAGCCAAGAGGCCCGGTACGAGCAGTACTTC. As protein: CASSQEARYEQYF. The chain joins TRBV4-1 to TRBJ2-7; D is uncertain. Germline CDR1 reads MGHRA; CDR2 reads YSYEKL. Trimming pared 0 bases from V and 4 bases from J, leaving 7 bases between. This CDR3 region has 13 residues.

Only a few counts were recorded for this clonotype. This chain connects TRBV7-9 to TRBJ2-5, with 7 bases lining up with TRBD1. Unmatched junction bases numbered 10, after V lost 1 base and J lost 5 bases. CDR1 and CDR2 (germline): SEHNR, FQNEAQ (reference sequence). CDR3 length equals 16 residues. The CDR3: CASSLVLAGGLETQYF. CDR3 DNA: TGTGCCAGCAGCTTAGTACTGGCAGGGGGTTTGGAGACCCAGTACTTC.

This clonotype was recorded once. J is TRBJ2-3 and V is TRBV24-1, with 7 bases identical to TRBD2. Per germline, CDR1 KGHDR and CDR2 SFDVKD. The CDR3 is made up of 15 amino acids. V was pared by 3 bases and J by 2 bases, with 4 bases of the junction left unmatched. CDR3 sequence: CATSDGGTTTDTQYF. The DNA of the CDR3 is TGTGCCACCAGTGATGGTGGGACTACCACAGATACGCAGTATTTT.

This chain links TRBV2 with TRBJ1-2; 10 bases agree with TRBD1. The ends lost 6 bases at V and 8 bases at J; junction bases unmatched: 9. The CDR3 loop spans 14 amino acids. The germline V gene encodes CDR1 SNHLY and CDR2 FYNNEI. The CDR3: CASRQDRGISGYTF. The CDR3 bases are TGTGCCAGCAGACAGGACAGGGGGATCTCGGGCTACACCTTC. Supplemented by reference TRBV2 and TRBJ1-2, the full variable domain reads EPEVTQTPSHQVTQMGQEVILRCVPISNHLYFYWYRQILGQKVEFLVSFYNNEISEKSEIFDDQFSVERPDGSNFTLKIRSTKLEDSAMYFCASRQDRGISGYTFGSGTRLTVV.

This chain links TRBV7-2 with TRBJ2-5, with D possibly being TRBD2 (5 bases). Trimming left V 1 base short and J 8 bases short, with 14 bases between. Germline CDR1 and CDR2: SGHTA and FQGNSA. The CDR3 has 14 amino acids. CDR3 nucleotides: TGTACCAGCAGCTTAGGGCCCAGTACGGGAACCCAGTACTTC. Encoded protein: CTSSLGPSTGTQYF.

This chain uses TRBV6-5 with TRBJ1-2, with D perhaps matching TRBD1 (6 bases). The V gene lost 5 bases and the J gene lost 0 bases, with 10 bases spanning the gap. Germline loops: CDR1 MNHEY, CDR2 SVGAGI. The length of the CDR3 is 14 residues. CDR3 sequence: CASSEQGSNYGYTF. The DNA for the CDR3 is TGTGCCAGCAGTGAACAGGGTTCTAACTATGGCTACACCTTC.

This sequence joins TRBV20-1 and TRBJ2-1; TRBD2 matches 8 bases. The germline CDR1 and CDR2 sequences are DFQATT and SNEGSKA (reference sequence). The CDR3 totals 15 residues. Trimming removed 1 base from V and 4 bases from J; junction bases left unmatched: 6. The CDR3 loop reads CSARGGGRKYNEQFF. The CDR3 DNA is TGCAGTGCTAGAGGGGGCGGGAGGAAGTACAATGAGCAGTTCTTC.

This clonotype was counted a few times. The CDR3 nucleotides read TGTGCCAGCAGTTACGTAGCGGGAGGTTACACCGGGGAGCTGTTTTTT. Translating gives CASSYVAGGYTGELFF. This sequence joins TRBV6-6 and TRBJ2-2, with 10 bases identical to TRBD2. Losses at the gene ends were 2 bases for V and 3 bases for J; bases not matched to a gene: 3. Germline CDR1 MNHNY, CDR2 SVGAGI (reference sequence). The CDR3 covers 16 residues.

V gene TRBV7-2 combines with J gene TRBJ2-3, with 7 bases lining up with TRBD2. This CDR3 contains 17 residues. Germline V CDR1 and CDR2: SGHTA, FQGNSA. Trimming took 4 bases from V and 2 from J; bases not matched to a gene: 12. CDR3 amino acids: CASSSPGLGGITDTQYF. For the CDR3, the DNA is TGTGCCAGCAGCTCCCCCGGTCTCGGGGGGATCACAGATACGCAGTATTTT.

The chain couples TRBV12-3 or TRBV12-4 to TRBJ2-5; 11 bases fit TRBD2. With V trimmed by 3 bases and J by 3 bases, 3 bases remained unmatched. The CDR3 runs to 15 residues. CDR3 nucleotides: TGTGCCAGCAGTTTGGAGACTAGCGGGAAAGAGACCCAGTACTTC. The encoded protein is CASSLETSGKETQYF.

This clonotype has more than one count but fewer than ten. The rearrangement links TRBV20-1 to TRBJ1-5; D remains unclear. Germline V gene lookup returns CDR1 DFQATT and CDR2 SNEGSKA (reference sequence). The CDR3 runs 13 residues. Deletions cut 0 bases from V and 4 bases from J, with 7 bases between. In DNA form, the CDR3 reads TGCAGTGCTAGAGATCAACTGAATCAGCCCCAGCATTTT. It encodes CSARDQLNQPQHF.

The chain combines TRBV19 with TRBJ2-3; 8 bases align to TRBD2. This CDR3 is built from 14 residues. Germline trimming cut 6 bases from V and 8 bases from J; bases unmatched to any gene: 10. Germline V gene data show CDR1 as LNHDA and CDR2 as SQIVND (reference sequence). CDR3 sequence (DNA): TGTGCCAGTAGCTTAGCGGGAACCCGGCCTACGCAGTATTTT. This codes for CASSLAGTRPTQYF.

The genes are TRBV6-5 and TRBJ1-4; D is uncertain. The V gene's germline CDR1 is MNHEY and CDR2 SVGAGI. CDR3 length equals 16 residues. Trimming took off 6 bases at V and 1 base at J, with 15 bases between the two ends. CDR3 bases: TGTGCCAGCAGGTCAGGAGATTTCGGAACTAATGAAAAACTGTTTTTT. Translation gives CASRSGDFGTNEKLFF.